A single sample is the source of the 18 T cell receptor beta chains below, sequenced in a study of blood T cell repertoires in COVID-19. Sequencing was performed with immunoSEQ multiplex PCR; in TCRdb, only in-frame clones are kept and a portion is missing. Among 45,000 to 55,000 clones listed, 55% to 70% were seen once. Material for sequencing was peripheral blood. The receptor set was obtained from a woman in her seventies with acute or convalescent COVID-19.

The CDR3 reads CASTLDIRTTEAFF. Here the CDR3 DNA reads TGTGCCAGCACCCTGGACATACGAACCACTGAAGCTTTCTTT. The V and J genes are TRBV28 and TRBJ1-1; D perhaps matches TRBD1 (5 bases). The length of the CDR3 is 14 residues. The V end lost 7 bases, the J end lost 4 bases, and 16 bases lay between the germline ends. CDR1 MDHEN and CDR2 SYDVKM come from the germline V gene.

This clone was recorded only once. This chain uses TRBV27 with TRBJ1-6, with 7 bases fitting TRBD1. Germline CDR1 MNHEY, CDR2 SMNVEV (reference sequence). After removal of 6 bases from V and 0 bases from J, the junction contained 20 bases not matched to a gene. This CDR3 is built from 21 residues. The CDR3 is CASSLRAGMGQISSYNSPLHF. The CDR3 nucleotides read TGTGCCAGCAGCTTGCGGGCCGGAATGGGACAGATCAGCTCCTATAATTCACCCCTCCACTTT.

V is TRBV5-1 and J is TRBJ1-3; D is unclear. The CDR3 sequence is 15 residues long. The V end was cut by 0 bases, the J end by 2 bases, with 9 bases between. CDR1 SGHRS and CDR2 YFSETQ come from the germline V gene. CDR3 amino acids: CASSLVAGTGNTIYF. CDR3 sequence (DNA): TGCGCCAGCAGCTTGGTGGCGGGGACTGGAAACACCATATATTTT.

Here the CDR3 reads CASSLAGLGSGAYEQFF. CDR3 nucleotide sequence: TGTGCCAGCAGCTTGGCCGGGCTGGGTAGCGGGGCCTATGAGCAGTTCTTC. The chain is built from TRBV5-8 and TRBJ2-1, with 8 bases that match TRBD2. The CDR3 spans 17 residues. Germline CDR1 and CDR2: SGHTS and YDEGEE. J lost 8 bases, V lost 0 bases, and 13 bases had no gene match.

The V and J genes are TRBV6-2 or TRBV6-3 and TRBJ1-1, with TRBD1 matching over 9 bases. From germline, CDR1 is MNHEY and CDR2 SVGEGT. This CDR3 contains 18 residues. V gave up 5 bases and J gave up 0 bases; unmatched junction bases: 13. The CDR3 spells CASSPYRQGVTMNTEAFF. DNA of the CDR3: TGTGCCAGCAGTCCCTACCGACAGGGGGTGACTATGAACACTGAAGCTTTCTTT.

Worth noting for this clone: The DNA is left out, because the CDR3 cannot be placed on it with certainty; the CDR3 is given as TCRdb lists it. The chain couples TRBV3-1 (or the pseudogene TRBV3-2) to TRBJ2-5; the table's D gene call, TRBD2, was not cross checked with the DNA. The CDR3 extends over 16 residues, inclusive of both ends. Germline V CDR1 and CDR2: LGHDT, YNNKEL (reference sequence). This chain's CDR3 is CASSPSNAVAGGISDF.

The chain has TRBV4-2 and TRBJ2-7; 10 nucleotides agree with TRBD1. The junction had 4 bases not matched to a gene; V was cut back by 1 base and J by 4 bases. There are 15 residues in the CDR3. Germline V lookup: CDR1 LGHNA, CDR2 YNFKEQ. CDR3 DNA sequence: TGTGCCAGCAGCCAAGCGGGACAGGGGTCTTACGAGCAGTACTTC. This codes for CASSQAGQGSYEQYF.

The chain carries TRBV11-3 and TRBJ1-2; no clear D. Germline V gene data show CDR1 as SGHNT and CDR2 as YENEEA. V was cut by 0 bases and J by 8 bases, with 25 bases left in between. This CDR3 comprises 18 residues. The CDR3 DNA reads as TGTGCCAGCAGCTTAGATACCCCGACACATCCCGCCCCGTGGGGCTACACCTTC. Translation: CASSLDTPTHPAPWGYTF.

This clone was counted only a few times. This specimen includes other DNA sequences encoding the same CDR3. V gene TRBV4-1 combines with J gene TRBJ2-5, with TRBD2 matching 11 bases. Germline V gene data show CDR1 as MGHRA and CDR2 as YSYEKL. Trimming removed 0 bases from V and 2 bases from J; junction bases left unmatched: 2. This CDR3 region has 16 residues. Here the CDR3 DNA reads TGCGCCAGCAGCCAAGACCGACTAGCGGGACAAGAGACCCAGTACTTC. Its protein is CASSQDRLAGQETQYF.

This clone was seen more than once but under ten times. This sequence joins TRBV29-1 and TRBJ2-7; 10 bases line up with TRBD1. Per germline, CDR1 SQVTM and CDR2 ANQGSEA. This CDR3 comprises 15 residues. The ends lost 0 bases at V and 8 bases at J; junction bases unmatched: 10. CDR3 nucleotides: TGCAGCGTTGAAGATACTCGACAGGGGGCAGTGAAGCAGTACTTC. Translation: CSVEDTRQGAVKQYF.

This clone was detected only a few times. This chain uses TRBV6-5 with TRBJ1-5; TRBD1 is a possible D gene (5 bases). Trimming took off 6 bases at V and 4 bases at J, with 13 bases between the two ends. The length of the CDR3 is 14 residues. Germline V CDR1 and CDR2: MNHEY, SVGAGI. This CDR3 is CASSALSGNQPQHF. The CDR3 DNA sequence: TGTGCCAGCAGCGCACTATCAGGGAATCAGCCCCAGCATTTT.

The genes are TRBV4-3 and TRBJ2-1, with 8 bases that match TRBD2. The J segment lost 12 bases and the V segment lost 0 bases, leaving 10 bases of the junction unmatched. CDR3 length: 15 residues. Germline V lookup: CDR1 LGHNA, CDR2 YSLEER. The chain's CDR3 is CASSQDGGLVGAQFF. For the CDR3, the DNA is TGCGCCAGCAGCCAAGATGGGGGACTAGTAGGTGCGCAGTTCTTC.

The rearrangement uses TRBV13 and TRBJ2-1; possible D gene TRBD2, 6 bases. Per the germline V gene, CDR1 is PRHDT and CDR2 is FYEKMQ (reference sequence). This CDR3 comprises 16 residues. V dropped 4 bases and J dropped 3 bases, with 16 bases sitting between them. The CDR3 nucleotides read TGTGCCAGCAGCTCGGCACCGACTAGGTACTACAATGAGCAGTTCTTC. It specifies CASSSAPTRYYNEQFF.

V and J are TRBV19 and TRBJ1-1; D not resolved. CDR1 and CDR2 from the germline V gene are LNHDA and SQIVND (reference sequence). V was cut by 4 bases and J by 5 bases, with 11 bases left in between. The CDR3 is 13 amino acids. In DNA form, the CDR3 reads TGTGCCAGTAGTAATGCTTTGAGTACTGAAGCTTTCTTT. It codes for CASSNALSTEAFF.

This chain uses TRBV29-1 with TRBJ1-5; 9 bases are a match to TRBD1. Germline V gives CDR1 SQVTM, CDR2 ANQGSEA. The length of the CDR3 is 13 residues. J gave up 4 bases and V 4 bases, and 2 bases lay outside the gene matches. CDR3 sequence reads: CSVGTGDNQPQHF. The CDR3 nucleotides are TGCAGCGTTGGGACAGGGGATAATCAGCCCCAGCATTTT.

The CDR3 loop is CASSYTEGVEQFF. The CDR3 DNA reads TGTGCCAGCAGCTACACGGAGGGTGTTGAGCAGTTCTTC. This chain links TRBV7-9 with TRBJ2-1, with a weak D call TRBD2 (6 bases). Germline V gene sequence: CDR1 SEHNR, CDR2 FQNEAQ (reference sequence). Trimming removed 4 bases at V and 9 bases at J, with 13 bases between. CDR3 length: 13 amino acids.

This sequence joins TRBV28 and TRBJ2-7; the D gene is possibly TRBD2 (6 bases). Germline V CDR1 and CDR2: MDHEN, SYDVKM. Deletions cut 3 bases from V and 6 bases from J, with 9 bases between. The CDR3 is 12 residues long. The CDR3 region has the DNA TGTGCCAGCAGTTTGCTGGGGGGCGAGCAGTACTTC. Amino acids: CASSLLGGEQYF.

V is TRBV6-5 and J is TRBJ2-7; D is possibly TRBD2 (6 bases). Germline lookup yields CDR1 MNHEY and CDR2 SVGAGI. V lost 5 bases and J 4 bases, leaving 12 bases between the germline ends. The CDR3 length is 13 residues. CDR3: CASSHGGLYEQYF. The DNA of the CDR3 is TGTGCCAGCAGTCACGGGGGATTGTACGAGCAGTACTTC.